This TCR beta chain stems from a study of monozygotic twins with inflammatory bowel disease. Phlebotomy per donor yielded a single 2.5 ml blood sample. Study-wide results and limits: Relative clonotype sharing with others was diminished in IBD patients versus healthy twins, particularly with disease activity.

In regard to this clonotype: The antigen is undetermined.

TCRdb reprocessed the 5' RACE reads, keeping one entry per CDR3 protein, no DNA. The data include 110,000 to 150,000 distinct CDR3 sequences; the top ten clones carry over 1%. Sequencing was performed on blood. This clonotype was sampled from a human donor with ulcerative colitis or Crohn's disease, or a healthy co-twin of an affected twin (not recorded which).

Here the CDR3 reads CAISGSSSYEQYF. The chain joins TRBV10-3 to TRBJ2-7. This CDR3 contains 13 residues. The V gene's germline CDR1 is ENHRY and CDR2 SYGVKD.